Presented here are 25 T cell receptor beta chains from one specimen sequenced in a study of blood T cell repertoires in COVID-19. Using immunoSEQ multiplex PCR, the repertoire was profiled, and TCRdb retains in-frame clones only, with some absent. The table records under 250,000 clones, roughly 80% of them present only once. Source material: peripheral blood. The receptors come from a woman in her seventies with active or convalescent COVID-19.

The chain combines TRBV18 with TRBJ2-5, with D perhaps TRBD1 (5 bases). CDR1 is KGHSH, CDR2 LQKENI, per germline. V was trimmed by 1 base and J by 2 bases, leaving 11 bases between them. The CDR3 has 15 residues. In DNA form, the CDR3 reads TGTGCCAGCTCACCACGGTTACAGGAACAAGAGACCCAGTACTTC. It codes for CASSPRLQEQETQYF.

The chain links TRBV12-5 to TRBJ1-1; TRBD1 agrees at 11 bases. The germline V gene has CDR1 LGHNT and CDR2 FRNRAP. The CDR3 has 16 amino acids. V lost 3 bases, J lost 5 bases, and 8 bases stayed unmatched. The CDR3 coding sequence is TGTGCTAGTGGTTTACCGGGACAGGGGGATGAAACTGAAGCTTTCTTT. Protein product: CASGLPGQGDETEAFF.

This clone was found a few times. This chain links TRBV9 with TRBJ2-1; the D is unclear. Germline V gene lookup returns CDR1 SGDLS and CDR2 YYNGEE. There are 13 residues in the CDR3. The V end was cut by 3 bases, the J end by 6 bases, with 10 bases between. The CDR3 sequence is CASSASQLNEQFF. CDR3 nucleotide sequence: TGTGCCAGCAGCGCCTCCCAACTCAATGAGCAGTTCTTC. Looking up the rest from reference TRBV9 and TRBJ2-1 gives the full variable domain: DSGVTQTPKHLITATGQRVTLRCSPRSGDLSVYWYQQSLDQGLQFLIQYYNGEERAKGNILERFSAQQFPDLHSELNLSSLELGDSALYFCASSASQLNEQFFGPGTRLTVL.

V usage is TRBV5-1 and J usage is TRBJ2-3, with 7 bases aligning to TRBD2. With V trimmed by 5 bases and J by 3 bases, 9 bases remained unmatched. This CDR3 spans 15 amino acids. The germline V gene encodes CDR1 SGHRS and CDR2 YFSETQ. CDR3 sequence reads: CASSWGGSRTDTQYF. The CDR3 bases are TGCGCCAGCAGTTGGGGCGGGAGTAGAACAGATACGCAGTATTTT.

The chain has TRBV10-1 and TRBJ1-4, with 8 bases fitting TRBD1. The CDR3 sequence is 14 residues long. Germline loops: CDR1 WNHNN, CDR2 SYGVQD (reference sequence). With V trimmed by 7 bases and J by 8 bases, 9 bases remained unmatched. The CDR3: CASKGDRGGEKLFF. In DNA, the CDR3 is TGCGCCAGCAAAGGCGACAGGGGTGGCGAAAAACTGTTTTTT.

The rearrangement links TRBV5-1 to TRBJ2-1; D gene uncertain. The CDR3 totals 12 residues. V shed 4 bases and J shed 4 bases, with 6 bases lying between them. Germline-derived CDR1 and CDR2 are SGHRS and YFSETQ. The CDR3 loop reads CASSERYNEQFF. The CDR3 DNA reads TGCGCCAGCAGCGAACGGTACAATGAGCAGTTCTTC.

The chain uses TRBV4-1 and TRBJ2-7, with TRBD2 as a possible D gene (7 bases). Trimming removed 0 bases at V and 6 bases at J, with 24 bases between. The V gene's germline CDR1 is MGHRA and CDR2 YSYEKL. The CDR3 runs to 18 residues. The CDR3 bases are TGCGCCAGCAGCCAAGATGAACCTACACTGGGGGGGGCAAGCGAGCAGTACTTC. Its protein product is CASSQDEPTLGGASEQYF.

The table lists this clone with a count of one. The V call is TRBV27, the J call TRBJ2-5; D not certain. This CDR3 spans 13 amino acids. Trimming left V 7 bases short and J 1 base short, with 10 bases between. Germline-derived CDR1 and CDR2 are MNHEY and SMNVEV (reference sequence). Here the CDR3 DNA reads TGTGCCAGCATGTCGTACTCCCAAGAGACCCAGTACTTC. It translates to CASMSYSQETQYF.

The J gene is TRBJ2-7, the V gene TRBV29-1, with 9 positions matching TRBD1. The ends lost 7 bases at V and 5 bases at J; junction bases unmatched: 6. Germline CDR1 reads SQVTM; CDR2 reads ANQGSEA. The CDR3 has 12 residues. The CDR3 coding sequence is TGCAGCGCCTCGGGACAGGGTAACGAGCAGTACTTC. Translated, it gives CSASGQGNEQYF.

This clone turned up a few times. The chain joins TRBV7-8 to TRBJ1-1; 7 bases fit TRBD1. The CDR3 consists of 14 residues. Germline V gene sequence: CDR1 SGHVS, CDR2 FQNEAQ. The ends lost 5 bases at V and 1 base at J; junction bases unmatched: 4. CDR3 coding DNA: TGTGCCAGCAGCGCCCACAGGGGGAACACTGAAGCTTTCTTT. It codes for CASSAHRGNTEAFF.

This clone was seen a single time. The J gene is TRBJ1-1, the V gene TRBV19; 7 bases are shared with TRBD1. Unmatched junction bases numbered 8, after V lost 7 bases and J lost 0 bases. Germline CDR1 and CDR2: LNHDA and SQIVND (reference sequence). The CDR3 totals 15 residues. The CDR3 bases are TGTGCCAGTATAAAACAGGGGAACATGAACACTGAAGCTTTCTTT. Protein product: CASIKQGNMNTEAFF.

The V and J genes are TRBV19 and TRBJ1-1; 8 bases fit TRBD1. V dropped 5 bases and J dropped 6; count of bases not matched to a gene: 5. Per the germline V gene, CDR1 is LNHDA and CDR2 is SQIVND (reference sequence). CDR3 length equals 13 residues. The CDR3 here is CASSATGGSEAFF. The CDR3 coding sequence is TGTGCCAGTAGTGCAACAGGGGGGTCTGAAGCTTTCTTT.

The V and J genes are TRBV6-5 and TRBJ1-1; weak D call: TRBD1 (5 bases). The germline CDR1 and CDR2 sequences are MNHEY and SVGAGI. V was cut by 7 bases and J by 4 bases, with 13 bases left in between. This CDR3 region has 13 residues. The CDR3 coding sequence is TGTGCCAGCAACGGGGGGTATAGCACTGAAGCTTTCTTT. It encodes CASNGGYSTEAFF.

This chain links TRBV2 with TRBJ2-1, with 7 nucleotides matching TRBD1. The CDR3 has 14 residues. CDR1 and CDR2 from the germline V gene are SNHLY and FYNNEI. With V trimmed by 8 bases and J by 6 bases, 10 bases remained unmatched. CDR3 amino acids: CASVAGGVSNEQFF. The CDR3 nucleotides read TGTGCCAGCGTGGCAGGGGGAGTGAGCAATGAGCAGTTCTTC.

This clone was observed a few times. The V gene is TRBV6-6, the J gene TRBJ2-7; 11 bases fit TRBD1. V was clipped by 5 bases and J by 3 bases; unmatched bases: 12. Looked up from germline, CDR1 is MNHNY and CDR2 is SVGAGI (reference sequence). The CDR3 runs to 17 residues. CDR3 amino acids: CASSRTVPGTGGYEQYF. CDR3 sequence (DNA): TGTGCCAGCAGTCGGACAGTTCCAGGGACAGGGGGCTACGAGCAGTACTTC.

The J gene is TRBJ1-5, the V gene TRBV28; 9 nucleotides agree with TRBD1. Germline lookup yields CDR1 MDHEN and CDR2 SYDVKM. The CDR3 loop spans 14 amino acids. V shed 8 bases, J shed 9 bases, and the junction held 11 bases outside the gene matches. This CDR3 is CASFPGQGVGPQHF. Here the CDR3 DNA reads TGTGCCAGCTTCCCGGGACAGGGAGTAGGGCCCCAGCATTTT.

This clone came up once. The chain employs TRBV9 and TRBJ2-2; D call uncertain. V was clipped by 2 bases and J by 1 base, with 6 bases between them. From germline, CDR1 is SGDLS and CDR2 YYNGEE. The CDR3 loop spans 14 amino acids. The CDR3: CASSVLVNTGELFF. Written as DNA, the CDR3 is TGTGCCAGCAGCGTGCTAGTGAACACCGGGGAGCTGTTTTTT. Together with reference TRBV9 and TRBJ2-2, the CDR3 gives the full variable domain: DSGVTQTPKHLITATGQRVTLRCSPRSGDLSVYWYQQSLDQGLQFLIQYYNGEERAKGNILERFSAQQFPDLHSELNLSSLELGDSALYFCASSVLVNTGELFFGEGSRLTVL.

This chain joins TRBV2 and TRBJ2-5, with D possibly being TRBD2 (6 bases). CDR3 size: 14 residues. From germline, CDR1 is SNHLY and CDR2 FYNNEI. V gave up 8 bases and J gave up 3 bases, with 16 bases separating them. The CDR3 spells CASRRGAGEETQYF. CDR3 bases: TGTGCCAGCCGCCGCGGGGCTGGGGAAGAGACCCAGTACTTC.

The chain joins TRBV7-2 to TRBJ2-3; D unresolved. V lost 3 bases and J lost 4, with 11 bases in between. The CDR3 runs 14 residues. Germline V lookup: CDR1 SGHTA, CDR2 FQGNSA. The CDR3 spells CASSLTFSSDTQYF. The CDR3 DNA reads TGTGCCAGCAGCTTGACTTTCAGTTCAGATACGCAGTATTTT.

V and J are TRBV27 and TRBJ2-1, with 10 bases lining up with TRBD2. The CDR3 runs 15 residues. Germline V gives CDR1 MNHEY, CDR2 SMNVEV (reference sequence). V was pared by 6 bases and J by 8 bases, with 10 bases of the junction left unmatched. The CDR3 bases are TGTGCCAGCAGCTCGATAGCGGGAGGAGCACATGAGCAGTTCTTC. It encodes CASSSIAGGAHEQFF.

This clone has only one observation. The chain couples TRBV5-1 to TRBJ2-5, with 8 bases lining up with TRBD1. Germline V gene sequence: CDR1 SGHRS, CDR2 YFSETQ. J was trimmed by 2 bases and V by 0 bases; bases with no gene match: 3. The CDR3 totals 15 residues. This CDR3 is CASSLGGQGQETQYF. In DNA, the CDR3 is TGCGCCAGCAGCTTGGGAGGACAGGGACAAGAGACCCAGTACTTC.

The chain employs TRBV11-2 and TRBJ2-1; 8 bases agree with TRBD2. The V and J ends lost 0 bases and 2 bases, in that order; junction bases with no gene match: 3. The V gene's germline CDR1 is SGHAT and CDR2 FQNNGV. The CDR3 contains 16 residues. The CDR3 region has the DNA TGTGCCAGCAGCTTAGAGTCTAGCGGGCCCTACAATGAGCAGTTCTTC. Translation: CASSLESSGPYNEQFF.

In its sample, this clone was seen once. The chain carries TRBV29-1 and TRBJ1-1, with D maybe TRBD1 (6 bases). The CDR3 covers 14 residues. CDR1 and CDR2 (germline): SQVTM, ANQGSEA. Deletions cut 4 bases from V and 0 bases from J, with 12 bases between. For the CDR3, the DNA is TGCAGCGTTGGGGGGACACCTATGAACACTGAAGCTTTCTTT. Translating gives CSVGGTPMNTEAFF.

This chain connects TRBV10-3 to TRBJ1-5, with D possibly matching TRBD1 (6 bases). V was shortened by 0 bases and J by 5 bases, with 14 bases between the two germline ends. The germline V gene encodes CDR1 ENHRY and CDR2 SYGVKD. The length of the CDR3 is 16 residues. CDR3 amino acids: CAISESVRGSHQPQHF. Written as DNA, the CDR3 is TGTGCCATCAGTGAGTCGGTCAGGGGATCCCATCAGCCCCAGCATTTT.

V usage is TRBV2 and J usage is TRBJ1-1; D is ambiguous. V shed 10 bases and J shed 5 bases, with 14 bases lying between them. This CDR3 has 12 amino acids. Per the germline V gene, CDR1 is SNHLY and CDR2 is FYNNEI. The CDR3, as DNA: TGTGCCATTTCCCCCCTGAGGACTGAAGCTTTCTTT. Translating gives CAISPLRTEAFF.